This T cell receptor beta chain appears in the sequencing data of a study of blood T cells in healthy people across ages. There are 15 residues in the CDR3. Trimming took 5 bases from V and 6 from J, leaving 17 bases between them. The use of a sample-barcoded 5' primer and a J-beta primer mix characterized a second PCR of about 7 to 12 cycles. One entry per CDR3 protein, called by TCRdb with MiXCR from the 5' RACE reads. The repertoire consists of over 750,000 distinct CDR3 sequences, with about 25% occurring once and the leading ten covering 9.4%. Points on this clonotype: Its antigen is still unknown.

Study outcomes and limitations: PBMCs that were unsorted prevented a conclusive naive versus antigen-experienced comparison.

A further study also used this sample, focusing on T cells of mothers and their children. In that study: The search for persistent microchimeric T cell clones detected none.

The sequenced sample was blood. The chain has TRBV12-3 or TRBV12-4 and TRBJ1-5; weak D call: TRBD1 (5 bases). The sequence was collected from a boy between 10 and 17 years old in good health. The CDR3 nucleotides are TGTGCCAGCAGTCCGGGACGGGGATCGCGTCAGCCCCAGCATTTT. This sequence encodes CASSPGRGSRQPQHF.